This TCR beta chain was identified during a study of cytomegalovirus exposure and HLA in healthy donors. CDR1 MNHNS and CDR2 SASEGT come from the germline V gene. V was shortened by 7 bases and J by 5 bases, with 18 bases between the two germline ends. This CDR3 is 14 amino acids long. PCR was performed using 60 Vbeta and 13 Jbeta primers. Data came from immunoSEQ multiplex PCR; TCRdb stores just in-frame clones and leaves some out. The record lists around 100,000 clones, of which the ten most abundant hold 3.5% to 4.5%. Concerning this clone itself: Antigen unknown.

Findings and caveats of the study: In a later analysis, V- and J-gene trimming of beta chains associated with a DCLRE1C missense variant, replicated independently.

The chain employs TRBV6-1 and TRBJ2-7; weak D call: TRBD1 (6 bases). The sequenced sample was PBMCs. This receptor was identified in a man aged 25 to 40 in good health and CMV-seronegative. CDR3 DNA: TGTGCCAGCAAAACTGACAGGAAGGGGGACGAGCAGTACTTC. Protein: CASKTDRKGDEQYF.